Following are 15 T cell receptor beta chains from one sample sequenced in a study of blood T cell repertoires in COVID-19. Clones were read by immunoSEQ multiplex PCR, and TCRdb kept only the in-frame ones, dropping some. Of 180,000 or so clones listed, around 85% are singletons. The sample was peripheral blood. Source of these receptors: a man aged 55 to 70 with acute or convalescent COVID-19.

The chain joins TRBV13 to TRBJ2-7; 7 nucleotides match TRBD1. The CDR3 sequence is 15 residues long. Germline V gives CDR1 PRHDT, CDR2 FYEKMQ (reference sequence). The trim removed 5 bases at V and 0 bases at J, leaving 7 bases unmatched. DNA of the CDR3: TGTGCCAGCAGCCGACAGGGAGAATACTCCTACGAGCAGTACTTC. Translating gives CASSRQGEYSYEQYF.

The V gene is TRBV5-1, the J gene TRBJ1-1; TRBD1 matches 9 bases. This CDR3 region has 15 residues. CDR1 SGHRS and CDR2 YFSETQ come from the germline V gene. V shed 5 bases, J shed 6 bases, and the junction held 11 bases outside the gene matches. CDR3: CASRETGTGSPEAFF. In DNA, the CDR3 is TGCGCCAGCAGGGAAACCGGGACAGGGTCGCCTGAAGCTTTCTTT.

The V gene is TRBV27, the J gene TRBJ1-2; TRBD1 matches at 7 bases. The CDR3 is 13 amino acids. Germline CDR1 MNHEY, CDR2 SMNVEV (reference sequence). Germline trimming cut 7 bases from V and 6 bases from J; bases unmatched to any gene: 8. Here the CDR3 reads CASKDRWTDGYTF. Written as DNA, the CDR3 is TGTGCCAGCAAGGACAGGTGGACGGATGGCTACACCTTC.

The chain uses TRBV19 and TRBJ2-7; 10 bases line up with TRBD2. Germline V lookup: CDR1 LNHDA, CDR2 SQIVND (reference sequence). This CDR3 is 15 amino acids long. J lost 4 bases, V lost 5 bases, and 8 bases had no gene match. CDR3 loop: CASSLLAGESYEQYF. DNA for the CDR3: TGTGCCAGTAGTCTCCTAGCGGGAGAATCTTACGAGCAGTACTTC.

The CDR3 DNA follows: TGTGCCAGCAGTAGAGCGGGAGCGGGGAATGAGCAGTTCTTC. This sequence encodes CASSRAGAGNEQFF. V is TRBV28 and J is TRBJ2-1; TRBD2 agrees at 8 bases. With V trimmed by 5 bases and J by 7 bases, 7 bases remained unmatched. CDR1 MDHEN and CDR2 SYDVKM come from the germline V gene. This CDR3 spans 14 amino acids.

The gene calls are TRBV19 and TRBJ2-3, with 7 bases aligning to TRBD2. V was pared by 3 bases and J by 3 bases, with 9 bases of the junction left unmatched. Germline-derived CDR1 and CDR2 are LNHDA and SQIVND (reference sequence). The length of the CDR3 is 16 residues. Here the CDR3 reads CASSIFGEGETDTQYF. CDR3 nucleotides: TGTGCCAGTAGTATTTTCGGGGAGGGCGAGACAGATACGCAGTATTTT.

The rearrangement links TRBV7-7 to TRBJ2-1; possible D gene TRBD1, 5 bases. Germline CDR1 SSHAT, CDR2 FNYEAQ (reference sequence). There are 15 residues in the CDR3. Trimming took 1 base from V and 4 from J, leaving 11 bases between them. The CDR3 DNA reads TGTGCCAGCAGCTTAGACTGGGGCGAATACAATGAGCAGTTCTTC. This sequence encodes CASSLDWGEYNEQFF.

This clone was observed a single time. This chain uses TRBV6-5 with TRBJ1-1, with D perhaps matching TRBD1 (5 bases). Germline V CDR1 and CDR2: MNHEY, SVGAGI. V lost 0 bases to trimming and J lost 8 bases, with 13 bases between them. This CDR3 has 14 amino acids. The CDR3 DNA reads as TGTGCCAGCAGTTACTCGTGGGGCACGGTCGAAGCTTTCTTT. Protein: CASSYSWGTVEAFF.

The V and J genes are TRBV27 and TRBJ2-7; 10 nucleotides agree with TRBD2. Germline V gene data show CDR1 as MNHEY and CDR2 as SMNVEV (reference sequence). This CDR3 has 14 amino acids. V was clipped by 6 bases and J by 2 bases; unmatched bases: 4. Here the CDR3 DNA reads TGTGCCAGCAGCCAGCGGGGGGGGCCCTACGAGCAGTACTTC. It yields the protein CASSQRGGPYEQYF.

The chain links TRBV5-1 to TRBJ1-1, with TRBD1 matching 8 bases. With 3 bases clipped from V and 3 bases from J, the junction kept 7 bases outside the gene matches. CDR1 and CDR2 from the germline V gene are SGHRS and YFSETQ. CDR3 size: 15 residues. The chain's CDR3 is CASSWGQAPYTEAFF. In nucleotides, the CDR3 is TGCGCCAGCAGCTGGGGACAGGCCCCATACACTGAAGCTTTCTTT.

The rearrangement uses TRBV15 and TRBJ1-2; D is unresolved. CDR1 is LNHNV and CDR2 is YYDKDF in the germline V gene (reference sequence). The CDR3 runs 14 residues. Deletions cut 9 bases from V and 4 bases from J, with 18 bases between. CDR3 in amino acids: CATKFSVASYGYTF. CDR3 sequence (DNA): TGTGCCACTAAATTTTCCGTGGCATCCTATGGCTACACCTTC.

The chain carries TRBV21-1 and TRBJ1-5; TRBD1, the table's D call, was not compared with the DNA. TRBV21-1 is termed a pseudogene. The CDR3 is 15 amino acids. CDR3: CASSLGRDNHQPQHF. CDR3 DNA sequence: TGTGCCAGCAGCCTGGGCCGGGACAACCATCAGCCCCAGCATTTT.

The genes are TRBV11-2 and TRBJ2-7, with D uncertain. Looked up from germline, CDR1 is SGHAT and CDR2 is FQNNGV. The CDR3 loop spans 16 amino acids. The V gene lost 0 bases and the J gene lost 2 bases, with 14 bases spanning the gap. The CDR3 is CASSLDHPAGPYEQYF. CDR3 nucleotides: TGTGCCAGCAGCTTAGATCATCCCGCAGGCCCCTACGAGCAGTACTTC.

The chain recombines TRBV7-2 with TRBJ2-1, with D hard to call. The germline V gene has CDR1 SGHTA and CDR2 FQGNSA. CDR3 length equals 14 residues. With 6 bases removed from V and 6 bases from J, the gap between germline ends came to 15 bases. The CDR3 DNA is TGTGCCAGCAGTTTACGGAGTACTCTCAATGAGCAGTTCTTC. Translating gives CASSLRSTLNEQFF. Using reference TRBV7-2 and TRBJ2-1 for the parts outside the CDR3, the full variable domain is GAGVSQSPSNKVTEKGKDVELRCDPISGHTALYWYRQSLGQGLEFLIYFQGNSAPDKSGLPSDRFSAERTGGSVSTLTIQRTQQEDSAVYLCASSLRSTLNEQFFGPGTRLTVL.

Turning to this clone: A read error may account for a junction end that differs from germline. Here the CDR3 DNA reads TGTGCCAGCACCTTAAGGTCGGGCAGGGTCGAAAAACTGTTTTTT. This translates into CASTLRSGRVEKLFF. This sequence joins TRBV7-2 and TRBJ1-4, with D possibly matching TRBD1 (5 bases). Germline V gene lookup returns CDR1 SGHTA and CDR2 FQGNSA. The CDR3 runs to 15 residues.